Described below is a single T cell receptor (beta chain) sequence and its context. Its antigen target is currently unknown. No base quality values were provided; no much bigger clone lies one nucleotide off. Healthy HIV-negative adults with no recently reported acute infections or vaccinations were included as donors. Every donor was a Caucasian adult living in Nashville, Tennessee, USA. CD4+ T cells were enriched through magnetic negative selection, after which naive cells were positively selected on CD45RA and the remaining negative fraction served as the memory subset. Blood was obtained by leukapheresis, after which PBMCs were separated by Ficoll-Histopaque density gradient centrifugation and cryopreserved in liquid nitrogen vapor phase. Analytical flow cytometry was used to check the purity and quantity of every magnetically sorted T cell population. Each sorted fraction had its genomic DNA isolated and then quantified by UV absorbance on a Nanodrop 2000c.

These data are taken from a study of shared clonotypes between healthy human individuals (dated by TCRdb to 2018 to 2020). For context, the study as a whole: The cohort comprised a couple of women and a few men aged 18 to 49 years. For each donor, CD4 naive and CD4 memory were each given three plates, CD8 naive was given two plates, and CD8 memory was given one plate. The study deeply sequenced blood TCR repertoires of five healthy adults to estimate repertoire size and the extent of clonotype sharing between individuals. To increase sequencing depth and limit assay-specific biases, TCR repertoire library preparation and sequencing were carried out by different laboratories using diverse techniques. Each donor's leukapheresis produced roughly between about 0.85 and 10 billion PBMCs.

TCR CDR3 regions were amplified from genomic DNA by multiplex PCR using the deep immunoSEQ assay. For each cell subset, the extracted genomic DNA was distributed evenly across all wells of several immunoSEQ 96-well plates, and each plate served as one replicate. For sorted subsets, each replicate PCR was loaded with roughly 200 ng genomic DNA, equivalent to about 30,000 T cell genomes. Purified libraries were quantified with a Qubit 3.0 fluorometer, sized on a Bioanalyzer 2100, and re-quantified with the KAPA Library Quantification kit. A separate single-read 150-cycle Illumina NextSeq 550 flow cell was used to sequence each immunoSEQ 96-well plate. Per the authors' processing: Because the immunoSEQ output held only junctional sequences and lacked quality scores, the filtering could not match the filtering applied to full-length reads. To assign V/J genes and CDR3, sequences were annotated using PyIR, a Python wrapper for IgBLAST v1.9, with IMGT germline references. Reads were filtered out if the reads had weak V/J assignments (E-value above 1e-6), no CDR3, stop codons, out-of-frame junctions, or ambiguous translated residues. V3J clonotypes were defined by identical inferred V gene, J gene, and CDR3 amino acid sequence. The percentage overlap between two repertoires was calculated by dividing the number of shared unique clonotypes by the size of the smaller repertoire. RTK rarefaction, the Chao1 estimator, and Recon v2.1 estimates of unobserved clonotypes were used to assess repertoire richness. OLGA was used to compute generation probabilities for all TCRbeta clonotypes that the gDNA method yielded from a handful of donors. TCRdb retrieved this table from immuneACCESS and kept in-frame rearrangements only. Not all clones are present; in checked studies, unresolved V genes account for under half, and no reason is known for the remainder. D and trimming were read from the DNA, whereas the V and J calls and clone size are those reported in that table. The sample table shows 950,000 to 1,200,000 clones, and about 72% are seen once. Almost 0.9% of the sample is taken by the ten largest.

Beyond this particular receptor, the publication reports: Rarefaction of sorted-subset datasets indicated incomplete sequencing despite the large sequencing depth. Compared with non-shared clonotypes, the clonotypes found in all four sorted-subset donors had higher generation probabilities. Sampling was limited to blood, and TCR repertoires in tissue likely differ from TCR repertoires in blood. Naive subsets generally had larger estimated clonotype richness than memory subsets. Based on pairwise subsampling, the degree of clonotype sharing among donors was expected to be affected by sequencing depth. Approximately 5% of naive CD4, 3% to 4% of naive CD8, approximately 2% of memory CD4, and 0.35% to 0.5% of memory CD8 clonotypes were shared across a handful of donors. Because the study included a small number of donors, the genetic and exposure-history diversity represented was limited.

From its cysteine to its phenylalanine, the CDR3 spans 12 amino acids. Of the read, only the CDR3 DNA is kept; its 36 bases are in frame from base 1. V loses 2 bases of germline sequence and J loses 6 bases, and the interval between the two ends is 8 bases. CDR1 and CDR2, per the germline V gene, are SGHRS and YFSETQ. The rearrangement joined TRBV5-1 to TRBJ1-2; the D gene is not confidently resolved. What was sequenced was memory CD4+ T cells from PBMCs. Sample cell subset or site, as interpreted from the label and publication: CD45RA-negative fraction. This clonotype was sampled from a young man in good health. Some clones in this sample may be carry-over from other donors' samples. This receptor carries the CDR3 CASSFFRDGYTF. The DNA sequence reads TGCGCCAGCAGCTTTTTCCGGGATGGCTACACCTTC. With the portions outside the CDR3 filled from the reference TRBV5-1 and TRBJ1-2 genes, the complete variable region becomes KAGVTQTPRYLIKTRGQQVTLSCSPISGHRSVSWYQQTPGQGLQFLFEYFSETQRNKGNFPGRFSGRQFSNSRSEMNVSTLELGDSALYLCASSFFRDGYTFGSGTRLTVV.